A few counts support the clone carrying this TCR beta chain. Its antigen remains unknown. This specimen includes other DNA sequences encoding the same CDR3. This sample was included in a study of beta chain features in type 1 diabetes. The entirety of the isolated RNA underwent reverse transcription, so expressed TCRB transcripts were sequenced. Profiled with immunoSEQ multiplex PCR; TCRdb holds only in-frame clones, not every one. The repertoire consists of about 280,000 clones, with about 15% occurring once and the leading ten covering less than 0.02%. Overall study findings and caveats: Within each of all four CD4+ subsets, Type 1 diabetes patients had TCRB CDR3s that were moderately but significantly shorter.

Per the germline V gene, CDR1 is MDHEN and CDR2 is SYDVKM. J gave up 1 base and V 3 bases, and 3 bases lay outside the gene matches. CDR3 length equals 15 residues. This chain links TRBV28 with TRBJ2-1; 7 bases map to TRBD2. Sample: naive CD4+ T cells from blood. The sequence came from a young man with type 1 diabetes. The CDR3 region is CASSLGGRSYNEQFF. Written as DNA, the CDR3 is TGTGCCAGCAGTTTGGGAGGGCGATCCTACAATGAGCAGTTCTTC.